This T cell receptor beta chain stems from a study of CD8 T cells in ankylosing spondylitis listed by TCRdb under 2017. At the level of the whole study: T cell receptor beta repertoires were profiled in healthy donors and ankylosing spondylitis patients so that disease-linked TCR variants could be found. The full study cohort was made up of under 30 ankylosing spondylitis patients and roughly 98 healthy donors. Peripheral blood was sampled, and synovial fluid was additionally collected from ankylosing spondylitis patients. General findings and caveats noted by the study authors: The disease-linked clones showed a CD8+ phenotype and occurred at relatively low frequencies in peripheral blood. The disease-linked clones were reported to be significantly enriched in matched synovial fluid samples from ankylosing spondylitis patients. Some TCR beta motif variants had previously been reported in synovial fluid and blood of reactive arthritis patients, which suggested common disease-initiation mechanisms. A TCR beta motif of several highly homologous amino acid variants appeared characteristic of blood from ankylosing spondylitis patients.

This clonotype was seen a handful of times. Its antigen target is currently unknown. Base qualities are not at hand, and no much larger clone is one base apart. The reads were generated on an Illumina HiSeq 2500. Quantitative 5'-RACE with molecular barcodes was the method used to prepare the TCR beta libraries. For the original study's pipeline: A new computational method, built on a probabilistic model of VDJ rearrangement, was used to identify disease-linked TCR variants. TCRdb trimmed the raw reads at Q25, called clones with MiXCR and kept productive beta chains. Each entry is one CDR3 protein sequence, shown with its most common DNA and genes. TCRdb's processing, not the study's, gives the V and J calls here. The sample profile shows hundreds of thousands of distinct CDR3 sequences; around 11% of them were found once. The ten top clones hold roughly 0.51% of the sample. For CDR1 and CDR2, the germline V gene lists KGHSH and LQKENI. Its CDR3 holds 15 amino acids, cysteine through phenylalanine. Only CDR3 DNA is held: 45 bases, read in frame from base 1. Trimmed from V: 3 bases; trimmed from J: 3 bases; junction bases lacking a gene match: 4.

The TCR originated in a male donor with ankylosing spondylitis. Sequences were obtained from blood, either unsorted or a sorted T cell fraction (not recorded which). The rearranged chain carries TRBV18 and TRBJ2-1, and TRBD1 matches 8 of the central bases. The nucleotide sequence reads TGTGCCAGCTCACCTGCCGGGACAGGCTACAATGAGCAGTTCTTC. The resulting protein is CASSPAGTGYNEQFF.